This section outlines one T cell receptor (beta chain) sequence together with its context. Combining a sample-barcoded 5' primer with a J-beta primer mix, a second PCR ran for 7 to 11 cycles. TCRdb reprocessed the 5' RACE reads via MiXCR and lists one record per CDR3 protein. This sample carries roughly 700,000 distinct CDR3 sequences, around 49% of them seen once, and the ten largest clones take around a third. The sample is drawn from a study of blood T cells in healthy people across ages. Germline-derived CDR1 and CDR2 are SGHTA and FQGTGA. CDR3 length: 17 residues. The J segment lost 3 bases and the V segment lost 0 bases, leaving 10 bases of the junction unmatched.

The sample was blood. This sequence joins TRBV7-3 and TRBJ2-7, with 8 bases matching TRBD2. This clonotype was sampled from a woman aged 60-75 years in good health. This CDR3 reads CASSLTLTGGRSYEQYF. The CDR3 coding sequence is TGTGCCAGCAGCTTAACGTTAACGGGAGGGAGGAGCTACGAGCAGTACTTC.